These T cell receptor beta chains were read from a single sample in a study of T-cell memory formation after mild COVID-19. TCRdb processed the 5' RACE reads anew with MiXCR; each CDR3 protein has one entry. The sample holds roughly 600,000 distinct CDR3 sequences, around 17% seen once. The sequencing sample was made of PBMCs or a T cell subset sorted from them (not recorded which). These receptor sequences come from an adult woman who had mild COVID-19 (a few samples of this study predate the infection). Cell type and time point are not known. The CDR3 runs from the conserved cysteine through the conserved F or W. The order of the fields is V gene, J gene, clone size, D gene, CDR3 DNA, CDR3 protein. D genes are given only for firm matches. Not every row has a clone size; where given, it reads once, few, many or a size class.

>TRBV7-2|TRBJ2-3|few|TRBD2
TGTGCCAGCAGCTCCCCGGGACTAGCAAAAGATACGCAGTATTTT
CASSSPGLAKDTQYF
>TRBV18|TRBJ1-2|few|.
TGTGCCAGCTCACCCGACCGGACACCCCAATACTATGGCTACACCTTC
CASSPDRTPQYYGYTF
>TRBV21-1|TRBJ2-2|.|.
TGTGCCAGCAGCAGAGTCACCGGGGAGCTGTTTTTT
CASSRVTGELFF
>TRBV19|TRBJ1-6|.|TRBD1
TGTGCCAGTAGTAGGCAGGGGGCAAGTTCACCCCTCCACTTT
CASSRQGASSPLHF
>TRBV28|TRBJ2-5|few|.
TGTGCCAGCACTCCTAGGTGGGCGACAGGCCAACAAGAGACCCAGTACTTC
CASTPRWATGQQETQYF
>TRBV24-1|TRBJ2-5|.|TRBD2
TGTGCCACCAGTGATTTAGGGACTAGTACTCAAGAGACCCAGTACTTC
CATSDLGTSTQETQYF
>TRBV7-9|TRBJ2-1|.|.
TGTGCCAGCAGGGAAAAATCCCACAATGAGCAGTTCTTC
CASREKSHNEQFF
>TRBV6-2/TRBV6-3|TRBJ2-7|few|TRBD2
TGTGCCAGCAGACCCCGACTCGGCGGGGGATCCTACGAGCAGTACTTC
CASRPRLGGGSYEQYF
>TRBV7-9|TRBJ1-1|few|TRBD1
TGTGCCAGCAGCACCTCCGGGACAGGGGGTACTGAAGCTTTCTTT
CASSTSGTGGTEAFF
>TRBV6-2/TRBV6-3|TRBJ1-1|.|.
TGTGCCAGCAGTCAAAACCGTATGAACACTGAAGCTTTCTTT
CASSQNRMNTEAFF
>TRBV27|TRBJ2-7|.|.
TGTGCCAGCAGTTTAAGCCCGGACCACTACGAGCAGTACTTC
CASSLSPDHYEQYF
>TRBV15|TRBJ1-5|few|.
TGTGCCATCAATGGGAATAGGACACAGACCAATAGCAATCAGCCCCAGCATTTT
CAINGNRTQTNSNQPQHF
>TRBV29-1|TRBJ2-2|few|.
TGCAGCGTAGGGACTTACGCGAACACCGGGGAGCTGTTTTTT
CSVGTYANTGELFF
>TRBV29-1|TRBJ1-2|many|.
TGCAGCGTTTTATGGACAACCGCCGATGGCTACACCTTC
CSVLWTTADGYTF
>TRBV7-3|TRBJ2-3|.|TRBD2
TGTGCCAGCAGCTTAACCCCTTCGCGAATTAGCGGGAGGAGCACAGATACGCAGTATTTT
CASSLTPSRISGRSTDTQYF
>TRBV28|TRBJ1-1|few|TRBD1
TGTGCCAGCAGCAGGACAGGAAATCTTAGGGGCACTGAAGCTTTCTTT
CASSRTGNLRGTEAFF
>TRBV7-9|TRBJ2-7|.|.
TGTGCCAGCAGTCCCTGGGGGGAGATACTCTACGAGCAGTACTTC
CASSPWGEILYEQYF
>TRBV14|TRBJ2-3|few|.
TGTGCCAGCAGCCCTCGGCCCGAGGTAGATACGCAGTATTTT
CASSPRPEVDTQYF